The 25 T cell receptor beta chains listed next were all sequenced from one sample in a study of blood T cell repertoires in COVID-19. The repertoire was sequenced with immunoSEQ multiplex PCR; TCRdb's copy has only in-frame clones and lacks some. The data contain 40,000 to 55,000 clones, approximately 81% of them singletons. Sample: peripheral blood. These receptors all stem from a woman in her sixties or seventies with acute or convalescent COVID-19.

The rearrangement links TRBV6-6 to TRBJ1-4; 9 bases are a match to TRBD1. The V and J ends lost 5 bases and 7 bases, in that order; junction bases with no gene match: 8. Germline loops: CDR1 MNHNY, CDR2 SVGAGI (reference sequence). The CDR3 has 15 amino acids. CDR3 bases: TGTGCCAGCAGTCACCTGGGACAGGGTGGTGAAAAACTGTTTTTT. As protein: CASSHLGQGGEKLFF.

The J gene is TRBJ2-1, the V gene TRBV6-1, with 9 bases aligning to TRBD2. The V gene end was trimmed by 2 bases and the J gene end by 6 bases; junction bases not matched to a gene: 8. Germline V gene lookup returns CDR1 MNHNS and CDR2 SASEGT. The CDR3 runs 16 residues. CDR3 sequence (DNA): TGTGCCAGCAGTGAATGGGCTAGCGGGATATTCAATGAGCAGTTCTTC. Encoded protein: CASSEWASGIFNEQFF.

The chain combines TRBV19 with TRBJ2-1; tentative D call: TRBD1 (6 bases). V was cut by 7 bases and J by 6 bases, with 19 bases left in between. The CDR3 loop spans 15 amino acids. Germline V lookup: CDR1 LNHDA, CDR2 SQIVND (reference sequence). The CDR3 reads CASNPRAGATNEQFF. The CDR3 region has the DNA TGTGCCAGTAACCCCAGGGCAGGGGCTACCAATGAGCAGTTCTTC. Looking up the rest from reference TRBV19 and TRBJ2-1 gives the full variable domain: DGGITQSPKYLFRKEGQNVTLSCEQNLNHDAMYWYRQDPGQGLRLIYYSQIVNDFQKGDIAEGYSVSREKKESFPLTVTSAQKNPTAFYLCASNPRAGATNEQFFGPGTRLTVL.

This clone has more than one count but fewer than ten. The gene calls are TRBV6-5 and TRBJ1-5; tentatively, D is TRBD1 (6 bases). V gave up 7 bases and J gave up 3 bases, with 10 bases separating them. The CDR3 extends over 13 amino acids. In germline, CDR1 is MNHEY, CDR2 SVGAGI. Here the CDR3 reads CASKRQDNQPQHF. CDR3 coding DNA: TGTGCCAGCAAACGACAGGACAATCAGCCCCAGCATTTT.

The chain is built from TRBV28 and TRBJ2-7; TRBD2 is a possible D gene (6 bases). Per germline, CDR1 MDHEN and CDR2 SYDVKM. CDR3 size: 15 residues. V was cut by 2 bases and J by 5 bases, with 16 bases left in between. The CDR3 DNA sequence: TGTGCCAGCAGTTTAGGGTCTAGCGAAGGAAACGAGCAGTACTTC. The encoded protein is CASSLGSSEGNEQYF. The complete variable domain, with remaining parts taken from reference TRBV28 and TRBJ2-7, reads DVKVTQSSRYLVKRTGEKVFLECVQDMDHENMFWYRQDPGLGLRLIYFSYDVKMKEKGDIPEGYSVSREKKERFSLILESASTNQTSMYLCASSLGSSEGNEQYFGPGTRLTVT.

This chain joins TRBV18 and TRBJ1-1; no reliable D call. CDR3 size: 16 residues. Deletions cut 3 bases from V and 5 bases from J, with 19 bases between. Per the germline V gene, CDR1 is KGHSH and CDR2 is LQKENI. The CDR3 reads CASSPEGVGMGTEAFF. In nucleotides, the CDR3 is TGTGCCAGCTCACCGGAGGGCGTAGGGATGGGGACTGAAGCTTTCTTT. The full variable domain, its missing parts supplied by reference TRBV18 and TRBJ1-1, is NAGVMQNPRHLVRRRGQEARLRCSPMKGHSHVYWYRQLPEEGLKFMVYLQKENIIDESGMPKERFSAEFPKEGPSILRIQQVVRGDSAAYFCASSPEGVGMGTEAFFGQGTRLTVV.

The count of this clone is one. This chain connects TRBV18 to TRBJ2-3; 10 bases line up with TRBD1. The CDR3 contains 15 residues. Germline loops: CDR1 KGHSH, CDR2 LQKENI. V was pared by 4 bases and J by 2 bases, with 3 bases of the junction left unmatched. The CDR3 nucleotides read TGTGCCAGCTCACTACGACAGGGGGCCACAGATACGCAGTATTTT. Protein product: CASSLRQGATDTQYF.

The CDR3 region has the DNA TGTGCCAGCAGTCCCGGACTAGCGGGAGAAGACGGAAACATTCAGTACTTC. Its protein is CASSPGLAGEDGNIQYF. This chain links TRBV6-6 with TRBJ2-4; 13 positions match TRBD2. The length of the CDR3 is 17 residues. V lost 5 bases to trimming and J lost 6 bases; unmatched junction nucleotides: 10. CDR1 and CDR2 from the germline V gene are MNHNY and SVGAGI (reference sequence).

V and J are TRBV27 and TRBJ2-7; D ambiguous. The CDR3 has 12 amino acids. The germline V gene has CDR1 MNHEY and CDR2 SMNVEV (reference sequence). V was cut by 3 bases and J by 0 bases, with 3 bases left in between. CDR3 loop: CASSFLSYEQYF. Written as DNA, the CDR3 is TGTGCCAGCAGTTTCCTCTCCTACGAGCAGTACTTC.

This clone was picked up one time. The chain is built from TRBV5-1 and TRBJ2-7; 7 bases map to TRBD2. Germline assignment: CDR1 SGHRS and CDR2 YFSETQ. With 1 base clipped from V and 4 bases from J, the junction kept 5 bases outside the gene matches. The CDR3 has 14 residues. The CDR3 region is CASSLSRGVYEQYF. In nucleotides, the CDR3 is TGCGCCAGCAGCTTGTCACGGGGGGTATACGAGCAGTACTTC.

This clone was recorded a few times. V and J are TRBV27 and TRBJ2-7; a weak D match, TRBD2 (6 bases). The V end lost 9 bases, the J end lost 0 bases, and 15 bases lay between the germline ends. Germline values: CDR1 MNHEY, CDR2 SMNVEV (reference sequence). The CDR3 runs 14 residues. DNA of the CDR3: TGTGCCAGTTCTTGGGGGGTTAGCTCCTACGAGCAGTACTTC. It translates to CASSWGVSSYEQYF.

The chain links TRBV19 to TRBJ2-6; tentatively, D is TRBD1 (6 bases). The CDR3 is 16 amino acids. Per germline, CDR1 LNHDA and CDR2 SQIVND (reference sequence). V was cut by 3 bases and J by 0 bases, with 9 bases left in between. The chain's CDR3 is CASSIARGSGANVLTF. The CDR3, as DNA: TGTGCCAGTAGTATTGCCAGGGGCTCTGGGGCCAACGTCCTGACTTTC. Variable domain in full (rest from reference TRBV19 and TRBJ2-6): DGGITQSPKYLFRKEGQNVTLSCEQNLNHDAMYWYRQDPGQGLRLIYYSQIVNDFQKGDIAEGYSVSREKKESFPLTVTSAQKNPTAFYLCASSIARGSGANVLTFGAGSRLTVL.

The rearrangement joins TRBV5-4 to TRBJ1-4; a weak D match, TRBD1 (6 bases). The germline V gene encodes CDR1 SGHNT and CDR2 YYREEE (reference sequence). Trimming pared 3 bases from V and 5 bases from J, leaving 11 bases between. This CDR3 has 14 residues. In nucleotides, the CDR3 is TGTGCCAGCAGCTCCGGACAGAACAATGAAAAACTGTTTTTT. Its translation: CASSSGQNNEKLFF.

In regard to this clone: The identical CDR3 is also encoded by other nucleotide sequences in the sample. The rearrangement links TRBV25-1 to TRBJ2-1, with 13 nucleotides matching TRBD2. This CDR3 comprises 15 residues. Per germline, CDR1 MGHDK and CDR2 SYGVNS. The V segment lost 3 bases and the J segment 7 bases; nucleotides outside the gene matches: 3. The CDR3 loop reads CASSEGLAGRNEQFF. CDR3 nucleotides: TGTGCCAGCAGTGAGGGACTAGCGGGAAGAAATGAGCAGTTCTTC.

The V call is TRBV28, the J call TRBJ2-7; TRBD2 might be the D (5 bases). The CDR3 has 14 residues. Trimming removed 5 bases from V and 1 base from J, with 12 bases in between. CDR1 is MDHEN, CDR2 SYDVKM, per germline. The CDR3 bases are TGTGCCAGCAGTCCCACCGGGATTTCCTACGAGCAGTACTTC. Translated, it gives CASSPTGISYEQYF. Full variable domain (outside the CDR3, taken from reference TRBV28 and TRBJ2-7): DVKVTQSSRYLVKRTGEKVFLECVQDMDHENMFWYRQDPGLGLRLIYFSYDVKMKEKGDIPEGYSVSREKKERFSLILESASTNQTSMYLCASSPTGISYEQYFGPGTRLTVT.

The chain carries TRBV7-2 and TRBJ1-5, with D possibly TRBD1 on 5 matching bases. Germline assignment: CDR1 SGHTA and CDR2 FQGNSA. CDR3 length: 16 residues. Deletions cut 4 bases from V and 1 base from J, with 14 bases between. The CDR3 region is CASSYQGHSSNQPQHF. For the CDR3, the DNA is TGTGCCAGCAGCTACCAGGGCCATTCGAGCAATCAGCCCCAGCATTTT.

This rearrangement joins TRBV11-2 to TRBJ1-1; D perhaps matches TRBD1 (6 bases). This CDR3 comprises 16 residues. Trimming stripped 5 bases from V and 1 base from J, with 17 bases between. CDR1 is SGHAT and CDR2 is FQNNGV in the germline V gene. The CDR3 DNA sequence: TGTGCCAGCAGCCCCAGGCAGGGGTTCCGGAACACTGAAGCTTTCTTT. Translating it yields CASSPRQGFRNTEAFF.

V usage is TRBV7-8 and J usage is TRBJ1-3; D perhaps matches TRBD1 (6 bases). Germline CDR1 is SGHVS and CDR2 is FQNEAQ. The V end was cut by 4 bases, the J end by 4 bases, with 17 bases between. This CDR3 region has 16 residues. CDR3 DNA sequence: TGTGCCAGCAGCTCCTTTGGGGGGGGCTCAGGAAACACCATATATTTT. Protein: CASSSFGGGSGNTIYF.

Here the CDR3 reads CASSYLKQNSPLHF. CDR3 sequence (DNA): TGTGCCAGCAGTTACCTCAAACAGAATTCACCCCTCCACTTT. This chain links TRBV6-5 with TRBJ1-6; the D is unclear. The CDR3 runs to 14 residues. Germline CDR1 is MNHEY and CDR2 is SVGAGI. The ends were cut back, 2 bases at V and 7 bases at J, with 9 bases in the middle.

V and J are TRBV27 and TRBJ2-1, with 15 bases fitting TRBD2. Germline-derived CDR1 and CDR2 are MNHEY and SMNVEV (reference sequence). The trim removed 2 bases at V and 9 bases at J, leaving 8 bases unmatched. This CDR3 is 17 amino acids long. The CDR3 protein is CASSLTRWTSGRAEQFF. The CDR3 nucleotides read TGTGCCAGCAGTTTAACTCGGTGGACTAGCGGGAGGGCTGAGCAGTTCTTC.

The chain links TRBV11-2 to TRBJ1-1; D gene unclear. V lost 5 bases and J 1 base, leaving 5 bases between the germline ends. Germline V gives CDR1 SGHAT, CDR2 FQNNGV. The CDR3 is made up of 12 amino acids. DNA of the CDR3: TGTGCCAGCAGCCACGGGAACACTGAAGCTTTCTTT. It specifies CASSHGNTEAFF.

The chain is built from TRBV5-4 and TRBJ2-7; the D is unclear. Per the germline V gene, CDR1 is SGHNT and CDR2 is YYREEE (reference sequence). Trimming removed 0 bases from V and 4 bases from J, with 17 bases in between. CDR3 length: 16 amino acids. The CDR3 protein is CASSLERSTRRYEQYF. The CDR3 nucleotides read TGTGCCAGCAGCTTGGAGAGGTCCACCCGGAGATACGAGCAGTACTTC.

This clone was recorded once. The genes are TRBV7-8 and TRBJ1-4; D not certain. Germline assignment: CDR1 SGHVS and CDR2 FQNEAQ. This CDR3 has 13 amino acids. V was trimmed by 3 bases and J by 5 bases, leaving 7 bases between them. In nucleotides, the CDR3 is TGTGCCAGCAGCTTTTCGGGGAATGAAAAACTGTTTTTT. Its translation: CASSFSGNEKLFF.

This chain links TRBV5-4 with TRBJ1-6; 10 bases map to TRBD1. Trimming removed 4 bases from V and 5 bases from J; junction bases left unmatched: 6. This CDR3 comprises 16 residues. The germline gives CDR1 SGHNT, CDR2 YYREEE (reference sequence). CDR3 protein: CASSEGQGPNNSPLHF. In DNA, the CDR3 is TGTGCCAGCAGCGAGGGACAGGGGCCAAATAATTCACCCCTCCACTTT.

The chain joins TRBV30 to TRBJ1-5; D gene unclear. Germline-derived CDR1 and CDR2 are GTSNPN and SVGIG (reference sequence). The length of the CDR3 is 14 residues. Trimming removed 5 bases from V and 4 bases from J, with 15 bases in between. The DNA for the CDR3 is TGTGCCTGGCTGAGGTGCCCGATTAATCAGCCCCAGCATTTT. Translation: CAWLRCPINQPQHF.